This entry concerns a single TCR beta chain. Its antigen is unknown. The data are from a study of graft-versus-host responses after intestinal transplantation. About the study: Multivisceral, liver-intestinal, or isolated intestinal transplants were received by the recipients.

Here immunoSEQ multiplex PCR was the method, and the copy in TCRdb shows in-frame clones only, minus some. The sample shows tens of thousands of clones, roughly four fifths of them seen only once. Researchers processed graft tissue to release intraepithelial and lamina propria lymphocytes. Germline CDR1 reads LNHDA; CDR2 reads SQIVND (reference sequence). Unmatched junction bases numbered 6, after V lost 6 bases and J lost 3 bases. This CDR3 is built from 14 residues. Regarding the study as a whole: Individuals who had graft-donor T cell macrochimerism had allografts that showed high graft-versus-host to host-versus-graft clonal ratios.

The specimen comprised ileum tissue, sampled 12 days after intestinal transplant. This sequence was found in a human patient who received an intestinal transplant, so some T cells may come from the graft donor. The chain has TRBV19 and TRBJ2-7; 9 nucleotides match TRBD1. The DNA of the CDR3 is TGTGCCAGTAGCCCGGGACAGGGTTTCTACGAGCAGTACTTC. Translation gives CASSPGQGFYEQYF.